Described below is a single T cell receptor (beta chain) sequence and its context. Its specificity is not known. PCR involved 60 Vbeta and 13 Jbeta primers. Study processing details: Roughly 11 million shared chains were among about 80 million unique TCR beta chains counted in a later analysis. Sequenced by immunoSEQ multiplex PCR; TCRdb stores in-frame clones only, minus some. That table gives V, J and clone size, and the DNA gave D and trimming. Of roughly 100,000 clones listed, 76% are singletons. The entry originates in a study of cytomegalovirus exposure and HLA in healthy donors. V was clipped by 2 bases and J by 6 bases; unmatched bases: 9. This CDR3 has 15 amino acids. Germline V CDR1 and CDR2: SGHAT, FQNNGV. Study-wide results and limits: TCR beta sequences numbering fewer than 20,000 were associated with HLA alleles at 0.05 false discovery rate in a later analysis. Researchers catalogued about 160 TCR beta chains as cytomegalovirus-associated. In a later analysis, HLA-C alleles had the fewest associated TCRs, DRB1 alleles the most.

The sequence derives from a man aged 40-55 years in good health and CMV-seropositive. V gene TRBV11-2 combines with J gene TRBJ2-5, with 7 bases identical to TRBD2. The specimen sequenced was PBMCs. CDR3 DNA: TGTGCCAGCAGCTTAATAGCGGGCGCCCTGAAGACCCAGTACTTC. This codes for CASSLIAGALKTQYF.